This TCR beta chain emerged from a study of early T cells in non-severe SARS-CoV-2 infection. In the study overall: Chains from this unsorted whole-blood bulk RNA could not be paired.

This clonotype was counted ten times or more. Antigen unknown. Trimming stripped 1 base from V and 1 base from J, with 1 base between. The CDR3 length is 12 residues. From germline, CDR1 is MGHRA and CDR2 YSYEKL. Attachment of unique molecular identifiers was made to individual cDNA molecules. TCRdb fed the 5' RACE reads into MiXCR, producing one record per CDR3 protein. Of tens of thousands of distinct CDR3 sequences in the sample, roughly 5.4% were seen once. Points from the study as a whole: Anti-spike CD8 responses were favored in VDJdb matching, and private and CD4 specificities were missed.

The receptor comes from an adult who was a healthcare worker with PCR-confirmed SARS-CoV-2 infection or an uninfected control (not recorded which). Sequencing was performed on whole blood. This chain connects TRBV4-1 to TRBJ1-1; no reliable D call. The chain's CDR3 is CASSQGNTEAFF. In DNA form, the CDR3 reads TGCGCCAGCAGCCAAGGGAACACTGAAGCTTTCTTT.